This is a list of T cell receptor beta chains from one sample in a study of blood T cell repertoires in COVID-19. The method was immunoSEQ multiplex PCR; TCRdb's version includes in-frame clones alone and lacks a portion of them. The sample yields fewer than 150,000 clones, around 81% seen once. The sequencing input was peripheral blood. Receptors originate from a human donor in a cohort sampled during active COVID-19. The CDR3 runs from the conserved cysteine through the conserved F or W. The D gene is left open where the match is weak. The size of a clone is reported for some rows only, either as once, few or many, or as a class for expanded clones.

size	V	length	D	J	DNA	CDR3
once	TRBV13	12	.	TRBJ1-2	TGTGCCAGCAGTTCGGACTGGTATGGCTACACCTTC	CASSSDWYGYTF
.	TRBV5-5	15	.	TRBJ1-1	TGTGCCAGCAGCGGATCGACAACTCAGAACACTGAAGCTTTCTTT	CASSGSTTQNTEAFF
.	TRBV6-1	15	.	TRBJ1-5	TGTGCCAGCAGTGAAGAATACGAGAGCAATCAGCCCCAGCATTTT	CASSEEYESNQPQHF
.	TRBV13	16	.	TRBJ2-7	TGTGCCAGCAGCTTAGGGCTAGCGTGGGGGAAGTACGAGCAGTACTTC	CASSLGLAWGKYEQYF
.	TRBV7-8	17	TRBD1	TRBJ2-4	TGTGCCAGCAGCTTAGCTTACAGGGGGAAGGCCAAAAACATTCAGTACTTC	CASSLAYRGKAKNIQYF
.	TRBV30	15	.	TRBJ1-3	TGTGCCTGGAGTGTCAGTTTAAGCTCTGGAAACACCATATATTTT	CAWSVSLSSGNTIYF
few	TRBV5-1	15	.	TRBJ2-2	TGCGCCAGCAGCTTGGCCATCGGGAACACCGGGGAGCTGTTTTTT	CASSLAIGNTGELFF
.	TRBV28	16	TRBD1	TRBJ1-4	TGTGCCAGCAGTTTTGCCGGGACAGGGGGTAATGAAAAACTGTTTTTT	CASSFAGTGGNEKLFF
.	TRBV15	16	TRBD1	TRBJ1-4	TGTGCCACCAGCAGGCGACAGGGGATAACTAATGAAAAACTGTTTTTT	CATSRRQGITNEKLFF
few	TRBV29-1	11	.	TRBJ1-1	TGCAGCCCGCTAACGCCTTATGGAGCTTTCTTT	CSPLTPYGAFF
.	TRBV27	17	TRBD1	TRBJ1-1	TGTGCCAGCAGTTACGTTCGGACAGGGGCCCTGAACACTGAAGCTTTCTTT	CASSYVRTGALNTEAFF
.	TRBV27	16	.	TRBJ1-5	TGTGCCAGCAGCTTAGGGTCGGGGTCTAGCAATCAGCCCCAGCATTTT	CASSLGSGSSNQPQHF
.	TRBV9	15	.	TRBJ2-5	TGTGCCAGCAGCGCCGGGGGCAGGGAGGGGGAGACCCAGTACTTC	CASSAGGREGETQYF
.	TRBV2	15	.	TRBJ1-5	TGTGCCAGCAGTGAACGGGGGGAAGGAGCTCAGCCCCAGCATTTT	CASSERGEGAQPQHF
.	TRBV7-8	15	.	TRBJ2-2	TGTGCCAGCAGCTTAAAACTAGAGGGAACCGGGGAGCTGTTTTTT	CASSLKLEGTGELFF
.	TRBV4-1	14	TRBD2	TRBJ2-3	TGCGCCAGCAGCCCCTGGGCGGGGGAGGATACGCAGTATTTT	CASSPWAGEDTQYF
once	TRBV30	14	TRBD1	TRBJ1-2	TGTGCCTGGAGTTGGGGCAGGGGGCACTATGGCTACACCTTC	CAWSWGRGHYGYTF
.	TRBV2	15	.	TRBJ1-2	TGTGCCAGCAGTGCGACGACAGCCGAGCGCTATGGCTACACCTTC	CASSATTAERYGYTF
.	TRBV4-1	15	TRBD2	TRBJ2-3	TGCGCCAGCAGCCTCAGGACTAGCGTTGAGGATACGCAGTATTTT	CASSLRTSVEDTQYF
few	TRBV3-1/TRBV3-2	12	.	TRBJ2-5	TGTGCCAGCAGCCCCGGGTTTCCGACCCAGTACTTC	CASSPGFPTQYF